These 6 T cell receptor beta chains originate from one sample sequenced in a study of blood T cell repertoires in COVID-19. Clones were sequenced by immunoSEQ multiplex PCR, and TCRdb holds only the in-frame ones, with some missing. This sample has some 160,000 clones, with about four fifths found just once. The sample consisted of peripheral blood. Receptors were obtained from a woman older than 75 with acute or convalescent COVID-19.

This clone has only a few counts. The chain joins TRBV4-2 to TRBJ1-5; D unclear. The CDR3 extends over 13 amino acids. Deletions cut 1 base from V and 5 bases from J, with 6 bases between. The germline V gene encodes CDR1 LGHNA and CDR2 YNFKEQ. The CDR3 protein is CASSQGRDQPQHF. CDR3 coding DNA: TGTGCCAGCAGCCAAGGCCGGGATCAGCCCCAGCATTTT.

This chain connects TRBV30 to TRBJ1-2; D ambiguous. Deletions cut 0 bases from V and 8 bases from J, with 13 bases between. Germline assignment: CDR1 GTSNPN and CDR2 SVGIG (reference sequence). The CDR3 covers 13 residues. As DNA, the CDR3 is TGTGCCTGGAGTGTATCCGCGGGTGACGGCTACACCTTC. Protein sequence: CAWSVSAGDGYTF.

The chain couples TRBV5-4 to TRBJ2-1; 7 bases are shared with TRBD2. There are 17 residues in the CDR3. Germline trimming cut 0 bases from V and 4 bases from J; bases unmatched to any gene: 10. Germline V lookup: CDR1 SGHNT, CDR2 YYREEE (reference sequence). The CDR3 sequence is CASSLEAAGLNYNEQFF. In DNA form, the CDR3 reads TGTGCCAGCAGCTTGGAGGCAGCGGGACTAAATTACAATGAGCAGTTCTTC.

The genes are TRBV3-1 (or the pseudogene TRBV3-2) and TRBJ2-7; 13 bases match TRBD2. The CDR3 consists of 15 residues. Germline lookup yields CDR1 LGHDT and CDR2 YNNKEL (reference sequence). Germline trimming cut 7 bases from V and 5 bases from J; bases unmatched to any gene: 8. The CDR3 nucleotides read TGTGCCAGCACCCGGACTAGCGGGAGCTCAAACGAGCAGTACTTC. This gives the protein CASTRTSGSSNEQYF.

J is TRBJ1-1 and V is TRBV7-9; D ambiguous. CDR1 and CDR2 (germline): SEHNR, FQNEAQ (reference sequence). This CDR3 is 12 amino acids long. Trimming removed 3 bases at V and 2 bases at J, with 4 bases between. CDR3 in amino acids: CASSLSNTEAFF. CDR3 DNA sequence: TGTGCCAGCAGCTTGTCAAACACTGAAGCTTTCTTT. The full variable domain, rest sourced from reference TRBV7-9 and TRBJ1-1, is DTGVSQNPRHKITKRGQNVTFRCDPISEHNRLYWYRQTLGQGPEFLTYFQNEAQLEKSRLLSDRFSAERPKGSFSTLEIQRTEQGDSAMYLCASSLSNTEAFFGQGTRLTVV.

The rearrangement uses TRBV10-3 and TRBJ1-1, with TRBD1 identical over 9 bases. CDR3 length: 16 residues. CDR1 and CDR2 (germline): ENHRY, SYGVKD. J was trimmed by 1 base and V by 6 bases; bases with no gene match: 9. The CDR3 coding sequence is TGTGCCATCAGAGGGGATTCGACAGGGGGGAACACTGAAGCTTTCTTT. Translating gives CAIRGDSTGGNTEAFF.